This is a list of T cell receptor beta chains from one sample in a study of PD-1 blockade in classical Hodgkin lymphoma. Measured with immunoSEQ multiplex PCR; TCRdb has only the in-frame clones, and not every one. The sample shows more than 40,000 clones, around four fifths of them seen only once. The source was peripheral blood mononuclear cells (PBMCs), collected before the fourth cycle of nivolumab. These receptors were collected from a human donor with classical Hodgkin lymphoma. Both conserved end residues are part of each CDR3. The D gene is left open where the match is weak. Only part of the rows carry a size: once, few, many, or a class if the clone is expanded.

.	15	TRBV7-9	.	TRBJ1-2	TGTGCCAGCAGCTTTCTCCCCGGGCTCAACTATGGCTACACCTTC	CASSFLPGLNYGYTF
.	14	TRBV7-6	TRBD1	TRBJ2-7	TGTGCCAGCAGCTTAGGGGGACAGGACTACGAGCAGTACTTC	CASSLGGQDYEQYF
few	14	TRBV7-2	TRBD1	TRBJ2-3	TGTGCCAGCAGCCTGGGACAGGGATCAGATACGCAGTATTTT	CASSLGQGSDTQYF
once	13	TRBV7-3	.	TRBJ2-1	TGTGCCAGCAGCCAGAACGGGGACAATGAGCAGTTCTTC	CASSQNGDNEQFF
.	15	TRBV5-1	.	TRBJ2-2	TGCGCCAGCAGCTTGGACGGTGAGAACACCGGGGAGCTGTTTTTT	CASSLDGENTGELFF
.	13	TRBV6-5	.	TRBJ1-1	TGTGCCAGCAGTTTGCAGGGCGACACTGAAGCTTTCTTT	CASSLQGDTEAFF
.	16	TRBV6-5	TRBD2	TRBJ2-1	TGTGCCAGCAGTTACTCTGGACTAGCTCACGACAATGAGCAGTTCTTC	CASSYSGLAHDNEQFF
.	13	TRBV27	.	TRBJ1-1	TGTGCCAGCAGTGAAGGACTGAACACTGAAGCTTTCTTT	CASSEGLNTEAFF
.	15	TRBV7-9	.	TRBJ1-2	TGTGCCAGCAGCCCCCCGGACAGCACTAACTATGGCTACACCTTC	CASSPPDSTNYGYTF
.	14	TRBV28	.	TRBJ1-6	TGTGCCAGCAGTTTGCAGGTTTATAATTCACCCCTCCACTTT	CASSLQVYNSPLHF
.	14	TRBV7-7	TRBD1	TRBJ2-7	TGTGCTAGCAGCTTAGACAGGGACTCCTACGAGCAGTACTTC	CASSLDRDSYEQYF
.	17	TRBV5-1	TRBD1	TRBJ2-2	TGCGCCAGCAGCTTACCAACAGGGGGCTACGCGACCGGGGAGCTGTTTTTT	CASSLPTGGYATGELFF
.	11	TRBV28	.	TRBJ1-2	TGTGCCAGCAGCCTCCAGGGTGGCTACACCTTC	CASSLQGGYTF
.	14	TRBV19	.	TRBJ2-1	TGTGCCAGTAGTATGACCACAGATAACAATGAGCAGTTCTTC	CASSMTTDNNEQFF
.	14	TRBV11-3	.	TRBJ2-3	TGTGCCAGCAGCTTCGGGGAGAGCACAGATACGCAGTATTTT	CASSFGESTDTQYF
once	13	TRBV27	.	TRBJ1-2	TGTGCCAGCAGGATGACTGGGGGGGAAGGCTACACCTTC	CASRMTGGEGYTF
.	14	TRBV29-1	TRBD1	TRBJ1-4	TGCAGCGTTGAAAGGTCCCAGGGGGACGAAAAACTGTTTTTT	CSVERSQGDEKLFF
.	15	TRBV10-3	.	TRBJ1-4	TGTGCCATCAGCAGGAAATCTGCAACTAATGAAAAACTGTTTTTT	CAISRKSATNEKLFF
.	16	TRBV7-2	.	TRBJ2-5	TGTGCCACCACGAGGTCGGGGGACTGGTACCAAGAGACCCAGTACTTC	CATTRSGDWYQETQYF
few	14	TRBV6-6	.	TRBJ2-2	TGTGCCAGCAGTCCCCAACAGAACACCGGGGAGCTGTTTTTT	CASSPQQNTGELFF
few	16	TRBV7-8	.	TRBJ2-7	TGTGCCAGCAGCTTAGGGGGTGGGGACCACTCCTACGAGCAGTACTTC	CASSLGGGDHSYEQYF
.	10	TRBV21-1	.	TRBJ2-5	TGTGCCAGCAGCAAGGAGACCCAGTACTTC	CASSKETQYF
.	12	TRBV11-3	.	TRBJ1-3	TGTGCCAGCAGCACTTCCGGAAACACCATATATTTT	CASSTSGNTIYF
.	15	TRBV6-1	.	TRBJ1-5	TGTGCCAGCAGCTGGGACATTTATAGCAATCAGCCCCAGCATTTT	CASSWDIYSNQPQHF
.	16	TRBV25-1	.	TRBJ2-3	TGTGCCAGCAGTGAATGGGGACTCCTCAGCACAGATACGCAGTATTTT	CASSEWGLLSTDTQYF
.	13	TRBV7-6	.	TRBJ2-3	TGTGCCAGCCGACGGACGGGGTCGGATACGCAGTATTTT	CASRRTGSDTQYF
.	13	TRBV10-3	TRBD1	TRBJ1-1	TGTGCCATCGCCCGGACAGGGGGCACTGAAGCTTTCTTT	CAIARTGGTEAFF
.	11	TRBV6-5	.	TRBJ2-1	TGTGCCAGCAGTTACAGCAATGAGCAGTTCTTC	CASSYSNEQFF
.	15	TRBV4-3	.	TRBJ2-5	TGCGCCAGCAGCCAAGGGAGGAATTGGAAAGAGACCCAGTACTTC	CASSQGRNWKETQYF
.	17	TRBV15	TRBD1	TRBJ1-3	TGTGCCACCAGCAGAGATTGGACAGGGAGATTTGGAAACACCATATATTTT	CATSRDWTGRFGNTIYF